The next 24 T cell receptor beta chains were all read from a single sample in a study of breast tumors, draining lymph nodes, adjacent tissues. The lymph nodes were axillary draining lymph nodes from breast cancer patients. From the multiplex PCR reads, TCRdb called clonotypes with MiXCR, one entry per CDR3 protein. Among some 120,000 distinct CDR3 sequences listed, 21% were seen once. Sequencing was carried out using axillary lymph node tissue. The source of these receptors is a female donor with breast cancer. Some clones in this sample may be carry-over from other donors' samples.

In its sample, this clonotype was seen many times. The V and J genes are TRBV10-3 and TRBJ2-5, with D unresolved. Germline V gene data show CDR1 as ENHRY and CDR2 as SYGVKD. The CDR3 has 12 amino acids. With 2 bases removed from V and 3 bases from J, the gap between germline ends came to 4 bases. The CDR3 region has the DNA TGTGCCATCAGTGAGCCGAAAGAGACCCAGTACTTC. This encodes CAISEPKETQYF.

This clonotype showed up many times. The rearrangement links TRBV10-2 to TRBJ1-5; the match to TRBD1 covers 11 bases. The V gene end was trimmed by 2 bases and the J gene end by 3 bases; junction bases not matched to a gene: 3. CDR1 is WSHSY, CDR2 SAAADI, per germline. CDR3 size: 16 residues. DNA of the CDR3: TGCGCCAGCAGTGAGGGACAGGGGGCTGACAATCAGCCCCAGCATTTT. Protein product: CASSEGQGADNQPQHF.

This clonotype appeared many times. The chain links TRBV19 to TRBJ2-1; TRBD2 agrees at 7 bases. V was pared by 0 bases and J by 4 bases, with 3 bases of the junction left unmatched. The germline V gene has CDR1 LNHDA and CDR2 SQIVND (reference sequence). The length of the CDR3 is 15 residues. CDR3 protein: CASSIEASGYNEQFF. The CDR3 DNA follows: TGTGCCAGTAGTATAGAAGCTAGCGGTTACAATGAGCAGTTCTTC.

In its sample, this clonotype was seen many times. V gene TRBV7-9 combines with J gene TRBJ2-5; a weak D match, TRBD1 (5 bases). Looked up from germline, CDR1 is SEHNR and CDR2 is FQNEAQ (reference sequence). This CDR3 has 15 amino acids. V shed 0 bases and J shed 3 bases, with 11 bases lying between them. Written as DNA, the CDR3 is TGTGCCAGCAGCTTAGCTCCCAGGGCGGAAGAGACCCAGTACTTC. Translation gives CASSLAPRAEETQYF. Full variable domain (rest looked up from reference TRBV7-9 and TRBJ2-5): DTGVSQNPRHKITKRGQNVTFRCDPISEHNRLYWYRQTLGQGPEFLTYFQNEAQLEKSRLLSDRFSAERPKGSFSTLEIQRTEQGDSAMYLCASSLAPRAEETQYFGPGTRLLVL.

This clonotype was counted at least ten times. The V call is TRBV11-1, the J call TRBJ2-7, with a possible D match to TRBD1 (5 bases). V was cut by 5 bases and J by 2 bases, with 16 bases left in between. This CDR3 has 15 residues. The germline gives CDR1 SGHAT, CDR2 FQDESV (reference sequence). The CDR3 region is CASSQRQTFPYEQYF. For the CDR3, the DNA is TGTGCCAGCAGCCAACGACAGACCTTTCCCTACGAGCAGTACTTC. The complete variable domain, with remaining parts taken from reference TRBV11-1 and TRBJ2-7, reads EAEVAQSPRYKITEKSQAVAFWCDPISGHATLYWYRQILGQGPELLVQFQDESVVDDSQLPKDRFSAERLKGVDSTLKIQPAELGDSAMYLCASSQRQTFPYEQYFGPGTRLTVT.

This clonotype was counted at least ten times. The rearrangement uses TRBV20-1 and TRBJ2-5, with a tentative D call TRBD2 (5 bases). Trimming took 5 bases from V and 6 from J, leaving 13 bases between them. This CDR3 spans 12 amino acids. Germline lookup yields CDR1 DFQATT and CDR2 SNEGSKA (reference sequence). CDR3 in DNA: TGCAGTGCTGTTCTCGGGAAGCAGACCCAGTACTTC. This sequence encodes CSAVLGKQTQYF.

There are many counts of this clonotype. The chain carries TRBV29-1 and TRBJ2-1; 8 positions match TRBD2. CDR1 is SQVTM and CDR2 is ANQGSEA in the germline V gene. The CDR3 sequence is 15 residues long. J was trimmed by 6 bases and V by 6 bases; bases with no gene match: 13. The CDR3 DNA reads TGCAGCGTGGGATTGGGGCGGGGGGCTGGCAATGAGCAGTTCTTC. This translates into CSVGLGRGAGNEQFF.

Ten or more counts support this clonotype. This rearrangement joins TRBV9 to TRBJ2-7, with TRBD2 matching over 7 bases. V lost 0 bases to trimming and J lost 6 bases; unmatched junction nucleotides: 3. Germline V gene sequence: CDR1 SGDLS, CDR2 YYNGEE. This CDR3 comprises 13 residues. The CDR3 nucleotides read TGTGCCAGCAGCGTAGTCTCTAGCGGCGAGCAGTACTTC. It translates to CASSVVSSGEQYF.

The chain joins TRBV12-3 or TRBV12-4 to TRBJ1-1; D gene ambiguous. V shed 3 bases and J shed 1 base, with 3 bases lying between them. The CDR3 consists of 12 residues. This CDR3 is CASSLRNTEAFF. CDR3 DNA sequence: TGTGCCAGCAGTTTGAGGAACACTGAAGCTTTCTTT.

This clonotype was seen at least ten times. V usage is TRBV12-5 and J usage is TRBJ2-7; D unclear. This CDR3 comprises 15 residues. Germline V gives CDR1 LGHNT, CDR2 FRNRAP. V lost 0 bases, J lost 3 bases, and 12 bases lay in between. DNA for the CDR3: TGTGCTAGTGGTTTGGTACTGGGCCGCGGCTACGAGCAGTACTTC. Translation: CASGLVLGRGYEQYF.

At least ten counts were recorded for this clonotype. J is TRBJ2-7 and V is TRBV7-8; D is undetermined. CDR1 and CDR2 (germline): SGHVS, FQNEAQ. Trimming removed 2 bases at V and 2 bases at J, with 10 bases between. The length of the CDR3 is 14 residues. This CDR3 reads CASSLLLNPYEQYF. CDR3 in DNA: TGTGCCAGCAGCTTACTCCTTAACCCCTACGAGCAGTACTTC.

To note about this clonotype: With a much larger clone just one base away, this may be a read error. This sequence joins TRBV5-1 and TRBJ2-1; 11 bases align to TRBD2. The CDR3 consists of 18 residues. The germline V gene has CDR1 SGHRS and CDR2 YFSETQ. V shed 2 bases and J 0 bases; nucleotides not matched to a gene: 7. CDR3 nucleotide sequence: TGCGCCAGCAGCTTCCCTCGGACTAGCGGGTGCTCCTACAATGAGCAGTTCTTC. Amino acid sequence: CASSFPRTSGCSYNEQFF.

This clonotype was detected ten times or more. This sequence joins TRBV10-3 and TRBJ2-3; D remains ambiguous. The CDR3 is 15 residues long. Per germline, CDR1 ENHRY and CDR2 SYGVKD. The V gene lost 3 bases and the J gene lost 4 bases, with 14 bases spanning the gap. CDR3 nucleotides: TGTGCCATCAGTGACCGAACTCTAGTGGCAGATACGCAGTATTTT. Its translation is CAISDRTLVADTQYF.

The rearrangement links TRBV13 to TRBJ2-1; the match to TRBD2 covers 9 bases. Trimming at V came to 3 bases and at J to 8 bases, leaving 5 bases not matched to a gene. The CDR3 contains 14 residues. Germline V gives CDR1 PRHDT, CDR2 FYEKMQ (reference sequence). The CDR3 loop reads CASSFVREGYEQFF. CDR3 sequence (DNA): TGTGCCAGCAGCTTTGTGCGGGAGGGCTATGAGCAGTTCTTC.

This chain connects TRBV4-1 to TRBJ1-1; D remains unclear. Trimming took off 0 bases at V and 3 bases at J, with 14 bases between the two ends. In germline, CDR1 is MGHRA, CDR2 YSYEKL. CDR3 size: 16 residues. DNA for the CDR3: TGCGCCAGCAGCCAAGATTCCCACTCAAGGGACACTGAAGCTTTCTTT. Encoded protein: CASSQDSHSRDTEAFF.

This clonotype was counted ten times or more. V is TRBV6-5 and J is TRBJ2-1, with TRBD1 matching over 7 bases. The CDR3 covers 14 residues. Germline CDR1 MNHEY, CDR2 SVGAGI. J lost 5 bases, V lost 0 bases, and 1 base had no gene match. CDR3 nucleotides: TGTGCCAGCAGTTACTCCGGGACAGACAATGAGCAGTTCTTC. Its translation: CASSYSGTDNEQFF.

Details on this clonotype: This may stem from a read error, because a much larger clone lies one nucleotide away. The rearrangement uses TRBV30 and TRBJ2-1; TRBD2 matches 14 bases. The germline CDR1 and CDR2 sequences are GTSNPN and SVGIG (reference sequence). This CDR3 comprises 15 residues. CDR3 sequence (DNA): TGTGCCTGGAGTCCGGGACTAGCGGGAGTGGATGAGCAGTTATTC. Encoded protein: CAWSPGLAGVDEQLF.

Notes on this clonotype: A much larger clone differs from this one at a single base, so this may be a read error. The final CDR3 position lacks the conserved phenylalanine or tryptophan, pointing to a likely read error. The chain joins TRBV3-1 to TRBJ1-6, with D hard to call. Trimming removed 5 bases from V and 0 bases from J, with 11 bases in between. This CDR3 spans 16 amino acids. CDR1 and CDR2 (germline): LGHDT, YNNKEL (reference sequence). Written as DNA, the CDR3 is TGTGCCAGCAGCTTTAGTTCGAGCTCCTATAATTCACCCCTCCACTTA. The encoded protein is CASSFSSSSYNSPLHL.

In this sample, this clonotype turned up many times. V usage is TRBV20-1 and J usage is TRBJ2-2; 7 bases are a match to TRBD1. V shed 7 bases, J shed 3 bases, and the junction held 5 bases outside the gene matches. The CDR3 has 13 residues. CDR1 is DFQATT, CDR2 SNEGSKA, per germline (reference sequence). CDR3 bases: TGCAGTGTGATACAGGGGTACACCGGGGAGCTGTTTTTT. This gives the protein CSVIQGYTGELFF.

This clonotype came up many times. This chain links TRBV11-2 with TRBJ1-3; D call uncertain. CDR3 length: 17 amino acids. Trimming left V 0 bases short and J 0 bases short, with 12 bases between. Looked up from germline, CDR1 is SGHAT and CDR2 is FQNNGV. In DNA, the CDR3 is TGTGCCAGCAGCTTAGAGGGGTGGACCGGCTCTGGAAACACCATATATTTT. Encoded protein: CASSLEGWTGSGNTIYF.

At least ten counts were recorded for this clonotype. The chain links TRBV4-2 to TRBJ2-3, with TRBD2 matching over 8 bases. This CDR3 has 15 residues. CDR1 is LGHNA and CDR2 is YNFKEQ in the germline V gene. J lost 2 bases, V lost 0 bases, and 1 base had no gene match. Written as DNA, the CDR3 is TGTGCCAGCAGCCAAGATAGCGGGGTCACAGATACGCAGTATTTT. Residues: CASSQDSGVTDTQYF.

This clonotype was seen ten or more times. CDR3 in DNA: TGTGCCAGCACGGCCTGGACAGGGGGCGATGGCTACACCTTC. Translating it yields CASTAWTGGDGYTF. The chain joins TRBV6-6 to TRBJ1-2; 11 bases map to TRBD1. Germline assignment: CDR1 MNHNY and CDR2 SVGAGI (reference sequence). After removal of 7 bases from V and 6 bases from J, the junction contained 7 bases not matched to a gene. The CDR3 sequence is 14 residues long.

In its sample, this clonotype was seen many times. The genes are TRBV5-1 and TRBJ2-1, with TRBD2 identical over 7 bases. The CDR3 extends over 15 amino acids. Germline assignment: CDR1 SGHRS and CDR2 YFSETQ. With 5 bases clipped from V and 5 bases from J, the junction kept 10 bases outside the gene matches. The CDR3 sequence: CASRPTGTKNNEQFF. CDR3 bases: TGCGCCAGCAGACCGACCGGGACTAAAAACAATGAGCAGTTCTTC.

The chain joins TRBV6-1 to TRBJ1-2; D ambiguous. The CDR3 sequence is 13 residues long. In germline, CDR1 is MNHNS, CDR2 SASEGT. The V end lost 7 bases, the J end lost 8 bases, and 17 bases lay between the germline ends. DNA of the CDR3: TGTGCCAGCACCCTATCTGGGTTGGGCGGCTACACCTTC. Residues: CASTLSGLGGYTF.